This T cell receptor (beta chain) was sequenced in a study of blood T cell repertoires in COVID-19. On the study more broadly: Italy, Spain and the United States were the sources of the convalescent and acute COVID-19 samples.

Method: immunoSEQ multiplex PCR; TCRdb's copy keeps in-frame clones and lacks some. The sample yields approximately 200,000 clones, approximately 80% seen once. CDR1 KGHSH and CDR2 LQKENI come from the germline V gene. V lost 2 bases, J lost 4 bases, and 15 bases lay in between. The length of the CDR3 is 15 residues. This TCR was recovered from a woman over 75 with COVID-19, enrolled during active disease. The sample taken for sequencing was peripheral blood. The rearrangement uses TRBV18 and TRBJ2-7, with unresolved D. Here the CDR3 reads CASSPIRQATYEQYF. In DNA, the CDR3 is TGTGCCAGCTCACCAATTAGGCAGGCAACGTACGAGCAGTACTTC.